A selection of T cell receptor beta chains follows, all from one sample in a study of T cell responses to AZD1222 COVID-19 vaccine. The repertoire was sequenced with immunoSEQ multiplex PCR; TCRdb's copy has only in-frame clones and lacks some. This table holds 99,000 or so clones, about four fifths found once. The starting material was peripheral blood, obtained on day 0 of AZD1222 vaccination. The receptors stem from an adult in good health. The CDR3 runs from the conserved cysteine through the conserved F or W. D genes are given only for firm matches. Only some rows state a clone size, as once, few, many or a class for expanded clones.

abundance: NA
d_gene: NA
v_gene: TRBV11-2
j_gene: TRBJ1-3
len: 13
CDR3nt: TGTGCCAGCAGCTTAAACGGGGGAAACACCATATATTTT
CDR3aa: CASSLNGGNTIYF

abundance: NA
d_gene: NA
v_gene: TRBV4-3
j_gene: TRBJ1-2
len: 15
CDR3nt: TGCGCCAGCAGCCAAGTCTGGACAGACTTCTATGGCTACACCTTC
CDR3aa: CASSQVWTDFYGYTF

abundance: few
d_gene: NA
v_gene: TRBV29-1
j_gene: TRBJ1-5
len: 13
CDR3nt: TGCAGCGTTTCGGACATGGCCAATCAGCCCCAGCATTTT
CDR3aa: CSVSDMANQPQHF

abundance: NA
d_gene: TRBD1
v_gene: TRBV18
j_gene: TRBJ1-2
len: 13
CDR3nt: TGTGCCAGCTCACCAGAAGGGGGCGGAGGCTACACCTTC
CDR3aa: CASSPEGGGGYTF

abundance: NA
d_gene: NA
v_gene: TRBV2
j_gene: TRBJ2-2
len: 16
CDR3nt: TGTGCCAGCAGTACTCTCTCCGGGGAGAACACCGGGGAGCTGTTTTTT
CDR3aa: CASSTLSGENTGELFF

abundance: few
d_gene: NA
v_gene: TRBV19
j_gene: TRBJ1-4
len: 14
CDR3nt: TGTGCCAGTAAACAGCCTTTCCCAGGTGAAAAACTGTTTTTT
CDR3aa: CASKQPFPGEKLFF

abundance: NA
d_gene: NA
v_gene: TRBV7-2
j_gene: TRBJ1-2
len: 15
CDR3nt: TGTGCCAGCAGCTTAGCCCGGGACATAAACTATGGCTACACCTTC
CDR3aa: CASSLARDINYGYTF

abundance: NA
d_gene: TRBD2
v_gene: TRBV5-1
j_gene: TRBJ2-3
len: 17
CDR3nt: TGCGCCAGCAGCTTGGATATCGCGGGGGGGGCCACAGATACGCAGTATTTT
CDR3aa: CASSLDIAGGATDTQYF

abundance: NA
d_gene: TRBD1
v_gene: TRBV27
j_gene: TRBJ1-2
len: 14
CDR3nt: TGTGCCACCGCGAGTCAGGGGGGAATCTATGGCTACACCTTC
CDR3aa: CATASQGGIYGYTF

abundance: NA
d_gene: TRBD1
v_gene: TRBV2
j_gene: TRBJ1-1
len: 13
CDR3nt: TGTGCCACGGACAGGGAAAGTAACACTGAAGCTTTCTTT
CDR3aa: CATDRESNTEAFF

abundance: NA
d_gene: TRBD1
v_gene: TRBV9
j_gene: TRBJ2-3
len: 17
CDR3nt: TGTGCCAGCAGCGTCGATACTCGGACAGGGGCGGCGGATACGCAGTATTTT
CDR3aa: CASSVDTRTGAADTQYF

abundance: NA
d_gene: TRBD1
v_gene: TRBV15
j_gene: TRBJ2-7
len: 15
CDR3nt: TGTGCCACCAGCAGAGATCGTCGGGACAGAAACGAGCAGTACTTC
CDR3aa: CATSRDRRDRNEQYF

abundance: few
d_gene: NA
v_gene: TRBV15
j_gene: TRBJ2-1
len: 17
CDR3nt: TGTGCCACCAGCAGAGTCCTGGGTGGGTCCGGTTGGGATGAGCAGTTCTTC
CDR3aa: CATSRVLGGSGWDEQFF

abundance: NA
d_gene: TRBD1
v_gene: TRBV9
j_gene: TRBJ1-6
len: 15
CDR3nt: TGTGCCAGCAGCGTCGACAGGGGGGGTAATTCACCCCTCCACTTT
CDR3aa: CASSVDRGGNSPLHF

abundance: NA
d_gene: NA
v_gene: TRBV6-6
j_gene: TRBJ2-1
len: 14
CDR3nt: TGTGCCAGCAGTTACTCGATGGGGGCCTATGAGCAGTTCTTC
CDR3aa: CASSYSMGAYEQFF

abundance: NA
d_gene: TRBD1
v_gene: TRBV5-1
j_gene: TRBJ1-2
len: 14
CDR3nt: TGCGCCAGCAGCCCGGACAGGGCCACCTATGGCTACACCTTC
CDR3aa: CASSPDRATYGYTF

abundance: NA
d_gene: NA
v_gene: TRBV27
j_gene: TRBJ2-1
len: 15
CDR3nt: TGTGCCAGCAGTTTAGGAGGTGCCGCCTACAATGAGCAGTTCTTC
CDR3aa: CASSLGGAAYNEQFF

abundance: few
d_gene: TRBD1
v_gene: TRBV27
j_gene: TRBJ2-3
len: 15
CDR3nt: TGTGCCAGCGCTCAGGGGACAGCAAGCACAGATACGCAGTATTTT
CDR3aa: CASAQGTASTDTQYF

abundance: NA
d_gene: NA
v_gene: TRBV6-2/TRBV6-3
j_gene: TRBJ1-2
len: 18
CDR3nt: TGTGCCAGCAGTTACCTAAGGGGATATGACGGAGTGGGCTATGGCTACACCTTC
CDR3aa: CASSYLRGYDGVGYGYTF

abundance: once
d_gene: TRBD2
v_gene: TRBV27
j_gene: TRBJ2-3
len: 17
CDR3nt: TGTGCCAGCAGTTTATGGGCTCGGGGGGGAAGGACAGATACGCAGTATTTT
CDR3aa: CASSLWARGGRTDTQYF

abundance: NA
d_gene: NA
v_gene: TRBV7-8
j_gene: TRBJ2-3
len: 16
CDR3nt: TGTGCCAGCAGCTTAGGAGACAGCCTGAGCACAGATACGCAGTATTTT
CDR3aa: CASSLGDSLSTDTQYF

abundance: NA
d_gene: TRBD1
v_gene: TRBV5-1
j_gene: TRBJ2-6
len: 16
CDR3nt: TGCGCCAGCGACCGTTTCGGGACAGGGGAAACCAACGTCCTGACTTTC
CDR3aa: CASDRFGTGETNVLTF

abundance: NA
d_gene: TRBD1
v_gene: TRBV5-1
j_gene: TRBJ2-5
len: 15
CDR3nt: TGCGCCAGCAGCTTGGCCAGGGGGATAGGAGAGACCCAGTACTTC
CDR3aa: CASSLARGIGETQYF

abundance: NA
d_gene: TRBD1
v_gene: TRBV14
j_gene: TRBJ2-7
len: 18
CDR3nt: TGTGCCAGCAGCCAAGGGGACAGCCTCTTTTCGGTTAGCTACGAGCAGTACTTC
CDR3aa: CASSQGDSLFSVSYEQYF

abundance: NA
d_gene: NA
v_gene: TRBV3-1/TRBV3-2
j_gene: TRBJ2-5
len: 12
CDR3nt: TGTGCCAGCAGCCAAGCTACGGGGACCCAGTACTTC
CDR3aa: CASSQATGTQYF

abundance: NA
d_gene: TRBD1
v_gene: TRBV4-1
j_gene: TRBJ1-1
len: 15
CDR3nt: TGCGCCAGCAGCCAGCGGACAGGAGTTAACACTGAAGCTTTCTTT
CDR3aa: CASSQRTGVNTEAFF

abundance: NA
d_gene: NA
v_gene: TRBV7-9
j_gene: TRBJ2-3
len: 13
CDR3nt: TGTGCCAGCAGCTTAGAAACAGGGCTCACGCAGTATTTT
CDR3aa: CASSLETGLTQYF

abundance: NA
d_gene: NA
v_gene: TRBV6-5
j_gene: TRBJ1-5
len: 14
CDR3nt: TGTGCCAGCAAGGAGGACACCCACAATCAGCCCCAGCATTTT
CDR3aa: CASKEDTHNQPQHF

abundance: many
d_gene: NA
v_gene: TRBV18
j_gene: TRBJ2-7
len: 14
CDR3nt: TGTGCCAGCTCACCTGGGGGCGGGCCCTACGAGCAGTACTTC
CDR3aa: CASSPGGGPYEQYF

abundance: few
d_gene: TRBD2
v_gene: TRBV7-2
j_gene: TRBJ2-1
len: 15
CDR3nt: TGTGCCAGCAGCCCCGGGACTAGCGGTTTCCGGGAGCAGTTCTTC
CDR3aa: CASSPGTSGFREQFF

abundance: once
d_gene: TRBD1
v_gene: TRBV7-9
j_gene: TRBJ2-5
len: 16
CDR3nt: TGTGCCAGCAGCCCAGGCAGGACAGGGTTCGTGGAGACCCAGTACTTC
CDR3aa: CASSPGRTGFVETQYF

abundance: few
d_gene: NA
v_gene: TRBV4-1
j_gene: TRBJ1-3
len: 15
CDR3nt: TGCGCCAGCAGCCAAGGACAGTTCTCTGGAAACACCATATATTTT
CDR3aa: CASSQGQFSGNTIYF

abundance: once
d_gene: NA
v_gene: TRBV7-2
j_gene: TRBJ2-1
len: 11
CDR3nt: TGTGCCAGCAGCCTCCACAATGAGCAGTTCTTC
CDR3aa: CASSLHNEQFF

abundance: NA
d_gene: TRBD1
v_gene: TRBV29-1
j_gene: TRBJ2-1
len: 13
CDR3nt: TGCACTCCGGACAGGGGTTTTTACAATGAGCAGTTCTTC
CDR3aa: CTPDRGFYNEQFF

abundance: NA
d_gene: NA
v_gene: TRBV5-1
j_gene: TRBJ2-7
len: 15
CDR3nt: TGCGCCAGCAGACCCAACCCGGGAACATCCTACGAGCAGTACTTC
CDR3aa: CASRPNPGTSYEQYF

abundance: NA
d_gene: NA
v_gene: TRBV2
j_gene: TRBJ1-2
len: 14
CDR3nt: TGTGCCAGCAGTGAATCCCGTGGGCAGGGGTCCTACACCTTC
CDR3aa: CASSESRGQGSYTF